This T cell receptor beta chain was observed in a study of immune evolution from preneoplasia to lung adenocarcinoma. Method: immunoSEQ multiplex PCR; TCRdb's copy keeps in-frame clones and lacks some. The sample lists tens of thousands of clones; 60% to 75% were seen once. Between the mid-2010s and the late 2010s, patients underwent resection in Japan or China. Histologic diagnosis was independently verified by two lung pathologists. Overall study results and limits: From normal lung to invasive adenocarcinoma, top clone frequencies appeared to decrease. Clonality was highest in normal lung, lower in later-stage lesions apparently.

Points on this clone: The antigen is unknown.

V shed 5 bases and J shed 4 bases, with 22 bases lying between them. This CDR3 comprises 17 residues. CDR1 and CDR2 (germline): SGHTA, FQGTGA. The sequence derives from a person in their sixties with lung adenocarcinoma. Sequenced sample: FFPE invasive lung adenocarcinoma tissue. The gene calls are TRBV7-3 and TRBJ2-3; D might be TRBD2 (7 bases). The CDR3 DNA is TGTGCCAGCAGCCGTACGGGGGGCTATCCCCCTCCAGATACGCAGTATTTT. Translation gives CASSRTGGYPPPDTQYF.